The rows below give T cell receptor beta chains drawn from one sample of a study of graft-versus-host responses after intestinal transplantation. Generated by immunoSEQ multiplex PCR, the TCRdb table keeps only in-frame clones and is missing some. The sample yields about 23,000 clones, roughly nine tenths seen once. The sample here was PBMCs, taken 38 to 40 days after intestinal transplant. These TCRs come from a human patient who received an intestinal transplant, so some T cells may come from the graft donor. CDR3s include the opening cysteine and the closing phenylalanine or tryptophan. Fields, in order: J gene, clone size, D gene, V gene, CDR3 protein, CDR3 DNA. The D gene is left open where the match is weak. Expanded clones are given a class, and other clones once, few, many or no size at all.

j_gene: TRBJ2-7; abundance: -; d_gene: -; v_gene: TRBV9; CDR3aa: CASSPYVEVGEQYF; CDR3nt: TGTGCCAGCAGCCCCTACGTAGAAGTGGGCGAGCAGTACTTC
j_gene: TRBJ2-4; abundance: few; d_gene: TRBD1; v_gene: TRBV30; CDR3aa: CACGTANIQYF; CDR3nt: TGTGCCTGCGGGACAGCAAACATTCAGTACTTC
j_gene: TRBJ2-1; abundance: -; d_gene: -; v_gene: TRBV7-9; CDR3aa: CASSPGSGSSYNEQFF; CDR3nt: TGTGCCAGCAGCCCAGGGTCCGGGAGCTCCTACAATGAGCAGTTCTTC
j_gene: TRBJ1-1; abundance: -; d_gene: -; v_gene: TRBV27; CDR3aa: CASSSVTEAFF; CDR3nt: TGTGCCAGCAGCTCCGTCACTGAAGCTTTCTTT
j_gene: TRBJ2-7; abundance: -; d_gene: -; v_gene: TRBV9; CDR3aa: CASSRSFARGDEQYF; CDR3nt: TGTGCCAGCAGCCGATCCTTCGCGAGGGGTGACGAGCAGTACTTC
j_gene: TRBJ2-7; abundance: once; d_gene: -; v_gene: TRBV30; CDR3aa: CAWSDGTYEQYF; CDR3nt: TGTGCCTGGAGTGACGGCACCTACGAGCAGTACTTC
j_gene: TRBJ1-5; abundance: -; d_gene: -; v_gene: TRBV27; CDR3aa: CASSRGINQPQHF; CDR3nt: TGTGCCAGCAGCCGCGGGATCAATCAGCCCCAGCATTTT
j_gene: TRBJ2-7; abundance: -; d_gene: TRBD2; v_gene: TRBV6-5; CDR3aa: CASSYHAGGVPGEQYF; CDR3nt: TGTGCCAGCAGTTATCACGCGGGGGGAGTCCCAGGCGAGCAGTACTTC
j_gene: TRBJ2-2; abundance: -; d_gene: TRBD2; v_gene: TRBV4-3; CDR3aa: CASSQDPAGGTGELFF; CDR3nt: TGCGCCAGCAGCCAAGACCCAGCGGGGGGGACCGGGGAGCTGTTTTTT
j_gene: TRBJ2-1; abundance: -; d_gene: TRBD2; v_gene: TRBV5-4; CDR3aa: CASSGLDLFHEQFF; CDR3nt: TGTGCCAGCAGCGGACTAGATTTGTTCCATGAGCAGTTCTTC
j_gene: TRBJ1-3; abundance: -; d_gene: -; v_gene: TRBV6-5; CDR3aa: CASSRTGPGNTIYF; CDR3nt: TGTGCCAGCAGCCGGACCGGTCCTGGAAACACCATATATTTT
j_gene: TRBJ1-3; abundance: once; d_gene: TRBD1; v_gene: TRBV4-1; CDR3aa: CASSQVGTGRSGNTIYF; CDR3nt: TGCGCCAGCAGCCAAGTGGGGACAGGGCGCTCTGGAAACACCATATATTTT
j_gene: TRBJ1-1; abundance: -; d_gene: TRBD1; v_gene: TRBV7-8; CDR3aa: CASSLPPTGTGGTEAFF; CDR3nt: TGTGCCAGCAGCTTACCACCTACCGGGACAGGGGGTACTGAAGCTTTCTTT
j_gene: TRBJ2-1; abundance: -; d_gene: -; v_gene: TRBV30; CDR3aa: CAWSPQGSEQFF; CDR3nt: TGTGCCTGGAGCCCCCAGGGGAGTGAGCAGTTCTTC
j_gene: TRBJ2-5; abundance: -; d_gene: TRBD2; v_gene: TRBV4-1; CDR3aa: CASSPRGGRALWETQYF; CDR3nt: TGCGCTAGCAGCCCACGGGGCGGGAGGGCCCTTTGGGAGACCCAGTACTTC
j_gene: TRBJ2-5; abundance: -; d_gene: -; v_gene: TRBV9; CDR3aa: CASSVDGGSQETQYF; CDR3nt: TGTGCCAGCAGCGTAGATGGAGGATCGCAAGAGACCCAGTACTTC
j_gene: TRBJ1-1; abundance: -; d_gene: -; v_gene: TRBV6-4; CDR3aa: CASSDSAGNTEAFF; CDR3nt: TGTGCCAGCAGTGACTCGGCAGGGAACACTGAAGCTTTCTTT
j_gene: TRBJ2-7; abundance: -; d_gene: TRBD1; v_gene: TRBV4-1; CDR3aa: CASSYDRAYEQYF; CDR3nt: TGCGCCAGCAGTTACGACAGGGCCTACGAGCAGTACTTC
j_gene: TRBJ1-3; abundance: -; d_gene: -; v_gene: TRBV6-5; CDR3aa: CASSSREGNTIYF; CDR3nt: TGTGCCAGCTCCTCGAGGGAAGGAAACACCATATATTTT
j_gene: TRBJ1-5; abundance: -; d_gene: -; v_gene: TRBV27; CDR3aa: CASSPISPGLRVHSGNQPQHF; CDR3nt: TGTGCCAGCAGTCCCATATCCCCGGGGCTCAGAGTCCATAGCGGCAATCAGCCCCAGCATTTT
j_gene: TRBJ1-1; abundance: -; d_gene: TRBD1; v_gene: TRBV5-1; CDR3aa: CASSLPETGAPEAFF; CDR3nt: TGCGCCAGCAGCTTGCCGGAAACAGGGGCTCCTGAAGCTTTCTTT
j_gene: TRBJ1-2; abundance: -; d_gene: TRBD1; v_gene: TRBV9; CDR3aa: CASSGGTGPIGGYTF; CDR3nt: TGTGCCAGCAGCGGTGGGACAGGGCCTATTGGCGGCTACACCTTC
j_gene: TRBJ2-7; abundance: -; d_gene: TRBD2; v_gene: TRBV28; CDR3aa: CASSTARREMGEQYF; CDR3nt: TGTGCCAGCAGTACCGCCCGGCGGGAGATGGGCGAGCAGTACTTC
j_gene: TRBJ2-3; abundance: -; d_gene: -; v_gene: TRBV19; CDR3aa: CASGLGSVDTQYF; CDR3nt: TGTGCCAGCGGCCTTGGTAGTGTCGATACGCAGTATTTT
j_gene: TRBJ1-5; abundance: -; d_gene: -; v_gene: TRBV27; CDR3aa: CASSLGRRDKHQPQHF; CDR3nt: TGTGCCAGCAGTTTGGGGCGCCGGGACAAGCATCAGCCCCAGCATTTT
j_gene: TRBJ1-6; abundance: -; d_gene: TRBD1; v_gene: TRBV28; CDR3aa: CASSLWQGARSPLHF; CDR3nt: TGTGCCAGCAGTTTATGGCAGGGGGCGCGTTCACCCCTCCACTTT
j_gene: TRBJ1-4; abundance: -; d_gene: -; v_gene: TRBV27; CDR3aa: CASSLLGSTNEKLFF; CDR3nt: TGTGCCAGCAGTTTATTGGGTTCCACTAATGAAAAACTGTTTTTT
j_gene: TRBJ2-7; abundance: once; d_gene: TRBD1; v_gene: TRBV28; CDR3aa: CASSLSGTGGSYEQYF; CDR3nt: TGTGCCAGCAGTTTATCAGGGACAGGGGGATCCTACGAGCAGTACTTC